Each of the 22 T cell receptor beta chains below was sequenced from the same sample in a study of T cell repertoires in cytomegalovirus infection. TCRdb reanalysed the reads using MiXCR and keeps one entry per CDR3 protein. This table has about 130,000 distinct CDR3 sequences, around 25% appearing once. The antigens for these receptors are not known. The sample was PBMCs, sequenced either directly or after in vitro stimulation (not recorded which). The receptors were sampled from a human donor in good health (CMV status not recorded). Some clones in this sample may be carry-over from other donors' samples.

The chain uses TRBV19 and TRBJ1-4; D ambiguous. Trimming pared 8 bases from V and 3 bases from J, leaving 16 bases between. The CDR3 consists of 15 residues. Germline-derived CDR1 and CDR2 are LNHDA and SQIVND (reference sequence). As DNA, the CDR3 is TGTGCCAGTCGCATTCTGGGATCTGCTAATGAAAAACTGTTTTTT. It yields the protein CASRILGSANEKLFF.

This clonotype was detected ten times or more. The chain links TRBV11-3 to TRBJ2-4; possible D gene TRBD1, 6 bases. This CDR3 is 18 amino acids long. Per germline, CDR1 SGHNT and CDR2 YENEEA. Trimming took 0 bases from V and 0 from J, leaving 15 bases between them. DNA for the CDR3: TGTGCCAGCAGCTTAGATCAAGGGGGAACACTAGCCAAAAACATTCAGTACTTC. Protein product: CASSLDQGGTLAKNIQYF. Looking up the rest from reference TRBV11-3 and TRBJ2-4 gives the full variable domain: EAGVVQSPRYKIIEKKQPVAFWCNPISGHNTLYWYLQNLGQGPELLIRYENEEAVDDSQLPKDRFSAERLKGVDSTLKIQPAELGDSAVYLCASSLDQGGTLAKNIQYFGAGTRLSVL.

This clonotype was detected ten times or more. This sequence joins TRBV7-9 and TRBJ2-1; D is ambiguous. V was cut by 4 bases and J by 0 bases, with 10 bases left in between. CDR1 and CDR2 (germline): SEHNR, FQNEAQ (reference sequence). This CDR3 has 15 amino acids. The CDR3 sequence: CASSSSASSYNEQFF. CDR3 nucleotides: TGTGCCAGCAGCTCCTCAGCGTCCTCCTACAATGAGCAGTTCTTC.

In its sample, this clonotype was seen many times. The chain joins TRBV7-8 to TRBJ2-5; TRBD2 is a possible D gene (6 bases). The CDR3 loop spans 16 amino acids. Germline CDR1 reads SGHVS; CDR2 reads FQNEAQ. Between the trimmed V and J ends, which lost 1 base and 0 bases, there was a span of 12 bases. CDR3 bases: TGTGCCAGCAGCTTAGGGAAGGACTACTACCAAGAGACCCAGTACTTC. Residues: CASSLGKDYYQETQYF.

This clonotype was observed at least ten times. The DNA of the CDR3 is TGTGCCAGCCGCGCCGTTGGACTAGCGGGAGGTCCCGAGCAGTACTTC. Amino acid sequence: CASRAVGLAGGPEQYF. V gene TRBV7-2 combines with J gene TRBJ2-7; 14 bases map to TRBD2. The CDR3 is made up of 16 amino acids. CDR1 is SGHTA, CDR2 FQGNSA, per germline. V lost 8 bases to trimming and J lost 6 bases; unmatched junction nucleotides: 12.

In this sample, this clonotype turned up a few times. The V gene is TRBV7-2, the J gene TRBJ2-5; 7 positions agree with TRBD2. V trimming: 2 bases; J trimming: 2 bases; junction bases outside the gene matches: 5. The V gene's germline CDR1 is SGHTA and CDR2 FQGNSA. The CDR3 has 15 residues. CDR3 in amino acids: CASSLSSGWQETQYF. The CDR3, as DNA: TGTGCCAGCAGCTTATCTAGCGGATGGCAAGAGACCCAGTACTTC.

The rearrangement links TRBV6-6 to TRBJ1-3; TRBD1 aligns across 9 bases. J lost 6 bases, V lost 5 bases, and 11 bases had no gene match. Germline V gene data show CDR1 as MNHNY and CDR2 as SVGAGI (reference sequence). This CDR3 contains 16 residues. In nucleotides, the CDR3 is TGTGCCAGCAGTGTCGGACAGGGGAAGGGAATAAACACCATATATTTT. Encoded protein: CASSVGQGKGINTIYF.

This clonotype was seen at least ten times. CDR3 DNA: TGTGCCAGCAGTCGGGGGTCGCAGCGGTATGAGCAGTTCTTC. Protein: CASSRGSQRYEQFF. V gene TRBV7-2 combines with J gene TRBJ2-1, with D maybe TRBD2 (6 bases). V was pared by 6 bases and J by 8 bases, with 17 bases between. The germline gives CDR1 SGHTA, CDR2 FQGNSA. This CDR3 is built from 14 residues.

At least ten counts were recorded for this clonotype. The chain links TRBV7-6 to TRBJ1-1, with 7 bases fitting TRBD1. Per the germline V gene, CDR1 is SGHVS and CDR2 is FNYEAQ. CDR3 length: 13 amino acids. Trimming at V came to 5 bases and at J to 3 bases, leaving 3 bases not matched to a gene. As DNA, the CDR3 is TGTGCCAGCAGCCGCGACAGGGACACTGAAGCTTTCTTT. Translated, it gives CASSRDRDTEAFF. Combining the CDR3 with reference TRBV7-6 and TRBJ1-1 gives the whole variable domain GAGVSQSPRYKVTKRGQDVALRCDPISGHVSLYWYRQALGQGPEFLTYFNYEAQQDKSGLPNDRFSAERPEGSISTLTIQRTEQRDSAMYRCASSRDRDTEAFFGQGTRLTVV.

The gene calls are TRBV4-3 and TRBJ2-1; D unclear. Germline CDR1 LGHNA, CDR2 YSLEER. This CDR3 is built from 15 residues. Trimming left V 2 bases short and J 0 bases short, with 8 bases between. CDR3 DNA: TGCGCCAGCAGCCAATGGACCTCCTCCTACAATGAGCAGTTCTTC. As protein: CASSQWTSSYNEQFF.

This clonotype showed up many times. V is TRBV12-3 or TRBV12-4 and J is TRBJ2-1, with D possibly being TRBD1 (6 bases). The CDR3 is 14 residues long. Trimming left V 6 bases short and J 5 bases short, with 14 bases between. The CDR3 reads CASRKTTGNNEQFF. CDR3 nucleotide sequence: TGTGCCAGCAGGAAAACTACAGGGAACAATGAGCAGTTCTTC.

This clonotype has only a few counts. CDR3 residues: CASSASISGANVLTF. For the CDR3, the DNA is TGTGCCAGCAGCGCTTCTATATCTGGGGCCAACGTCCTGACTTTC. The chain is built from TRBV28 and TRBJ2-6; no firm D call. Trimming cost V 6 bases and J 1 base, with 10 bases left between them. From germline, CDR1 is MDHEN and CDR2 SYDVKM. The CDR3 spans 15 residues.

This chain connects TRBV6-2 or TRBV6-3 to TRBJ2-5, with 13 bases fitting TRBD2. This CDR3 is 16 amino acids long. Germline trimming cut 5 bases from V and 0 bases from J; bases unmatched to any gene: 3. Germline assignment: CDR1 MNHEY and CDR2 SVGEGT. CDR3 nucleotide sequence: TGTGCCAGCAGTGAGGGACTAGCGGGAAACCAAGAGACCCAGTACTTC. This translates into CASSEGLAGNQETQYF.

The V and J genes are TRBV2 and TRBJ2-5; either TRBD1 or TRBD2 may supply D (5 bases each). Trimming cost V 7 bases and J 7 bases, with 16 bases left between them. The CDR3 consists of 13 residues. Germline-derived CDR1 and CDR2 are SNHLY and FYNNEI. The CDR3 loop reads CASTLDGAGTQYF. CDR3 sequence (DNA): TGTGCCAGCACCCTGGACGGGGCCGGGACCCAGTACTTC.

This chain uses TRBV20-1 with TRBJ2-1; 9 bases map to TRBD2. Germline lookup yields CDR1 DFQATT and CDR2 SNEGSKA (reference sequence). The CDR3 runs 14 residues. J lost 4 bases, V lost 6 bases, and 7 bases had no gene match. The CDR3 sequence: CSASELAGYNEQFF. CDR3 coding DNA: TGCAGTGCCTCAGAGCTAGCGGGATACAATGAGCAGTTCTTC.

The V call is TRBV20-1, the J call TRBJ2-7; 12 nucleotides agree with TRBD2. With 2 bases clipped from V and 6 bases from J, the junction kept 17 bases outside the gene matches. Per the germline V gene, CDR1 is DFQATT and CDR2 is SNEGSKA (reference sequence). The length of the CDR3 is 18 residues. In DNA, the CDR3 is TGCAGTGCTAGAAAGCCCTCTAGCGGGAGGGCCAGGCGGGGCGAGCAGTACTTC. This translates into CSARKPSSGRARRGEQYF.

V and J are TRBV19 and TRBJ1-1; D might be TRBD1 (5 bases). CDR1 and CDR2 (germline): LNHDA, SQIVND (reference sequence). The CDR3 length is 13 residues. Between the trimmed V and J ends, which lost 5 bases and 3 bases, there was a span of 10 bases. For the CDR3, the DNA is TGTGCCAGTAGTCGGACACGCGACACTGAAGCTTTCTTT. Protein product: CASSRTRDTEAFF.

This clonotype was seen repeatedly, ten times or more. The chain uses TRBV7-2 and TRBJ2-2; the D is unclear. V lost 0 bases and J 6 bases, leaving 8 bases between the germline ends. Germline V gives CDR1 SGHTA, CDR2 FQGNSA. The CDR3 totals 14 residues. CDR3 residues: CASSLALYPGELFF. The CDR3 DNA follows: TGTGCCAGCAGCTTAGCGTTATACCCCGGGGAGCTGTTTTTT. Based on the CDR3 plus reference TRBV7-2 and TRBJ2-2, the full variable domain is GAGVSQSPSNKVTEKGKDVELRCDPISGHTALYWYRQSLGQGLEFLIYFQGNSAPDKSGLPSDRFSAERTGGSVSTLTIQRTQQEDSAVYLCASSLALYPGELFFGEGSRLTVL.

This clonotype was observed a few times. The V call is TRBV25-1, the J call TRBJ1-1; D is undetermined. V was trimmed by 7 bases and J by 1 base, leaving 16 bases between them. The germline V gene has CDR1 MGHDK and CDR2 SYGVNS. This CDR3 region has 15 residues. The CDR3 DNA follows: TGTGCCAGCACACGCAACGAAGGGCCGAACACTGAAGCTTTCTTT. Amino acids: CASTRNEGPNTEAFF.

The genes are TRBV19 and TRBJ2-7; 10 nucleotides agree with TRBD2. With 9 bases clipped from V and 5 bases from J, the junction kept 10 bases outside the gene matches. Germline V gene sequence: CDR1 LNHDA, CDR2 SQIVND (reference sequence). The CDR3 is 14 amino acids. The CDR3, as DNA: TGTGCCAGCTCCCGAGCGGGAGGGCCGGACGAGCAGTACGTC. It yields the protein CASSRAGGPDEQYV.

DNA for the CDR3: TGTGCCAGCAGTAGACAGAGCTCAAGCACAGATACGCAGTATTTT. It specifies CASSRQSSSTDTQYF. This chain uses TRBV7-9 with TRBJ2-3; D is possibly TRBD1 (5 bases). Germline V gene lookup returns CDR1 SEHNR and CDR2 FQNEAQ (reference sequence). CDR3 length: 15 residues. Trimming left V 6 bases short and J 0 bases short, with 13 bases between.

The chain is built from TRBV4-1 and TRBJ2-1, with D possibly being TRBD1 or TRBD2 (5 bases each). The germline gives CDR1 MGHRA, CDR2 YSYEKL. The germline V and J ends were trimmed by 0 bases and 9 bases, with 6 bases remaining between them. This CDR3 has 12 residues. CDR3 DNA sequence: TGCGCCAGCAGCCAAGAGGGGGTTGAGCAGTTCTTC. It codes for CASSQEGVEQFF.